This T cell receptor beta chain was documented in a study of OX40 agonist ivuxolimab in advanced cancers. Study-level background: While on treatment, patients had intravenous ivuxolimab at 0.01 to 10 mg/kg every 2 weeks. A diagnosis of hepatocellular carcinoma, melanoma, renal cell or head and neck cancer was present in dose-escalation patients.

Libraries were prepared by immunoSEQ multiplex PCR; TCRdb keeps only in-frame clonotypes and omits some of them. The sample yields around 72,000 clones, roughly nine tenths seen once. This CDR3 comprises 16 residues. V gave up 5 bases and J gave up 6 bases; unmatched junction bases: 16. Germline assignment: CDR1 SGHRS and CDR2 YFSETQ. This receptor was taken from an adult with an advanced solid tumor such as melanoma, head and neck, liver or kidney cancer. The rearrangement uses TRBV5-1 and TRBJ2-7, with 8 bases lining up with TRBD1. The material sequenced was CD4+ or CD8+ T cells sorted from blood, taken in a trial of the OX40 agonist ivuxolimab. CDR3 sequence (DNA): TGCGCCAGCAGTCCTAACTCCGGACAGGGCAGTAGCGAGCAGTACTTC. Translating it yields CASSPNSGQGSSEQYF.